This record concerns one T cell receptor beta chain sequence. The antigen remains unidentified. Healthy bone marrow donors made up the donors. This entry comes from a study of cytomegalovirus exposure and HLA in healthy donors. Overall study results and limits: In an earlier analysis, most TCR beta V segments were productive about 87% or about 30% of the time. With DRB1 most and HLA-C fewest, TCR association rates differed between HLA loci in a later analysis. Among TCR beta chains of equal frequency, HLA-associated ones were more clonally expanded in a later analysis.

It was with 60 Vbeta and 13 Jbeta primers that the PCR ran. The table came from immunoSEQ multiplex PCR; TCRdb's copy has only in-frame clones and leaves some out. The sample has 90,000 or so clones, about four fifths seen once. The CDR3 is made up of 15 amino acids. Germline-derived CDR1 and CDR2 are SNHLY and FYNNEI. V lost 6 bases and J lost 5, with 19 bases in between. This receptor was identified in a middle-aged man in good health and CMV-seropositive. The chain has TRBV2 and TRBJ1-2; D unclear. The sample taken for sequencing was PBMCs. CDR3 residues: CASRGVGYGPYGYTF. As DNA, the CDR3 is TGTGCCAGCAGGGGAGTAGGGTACGGCCCATATGGCTACACCTTC. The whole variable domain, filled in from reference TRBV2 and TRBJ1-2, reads EPEVTQTPSHQVTQMGQEVILRCVPISNHLYFYWYRQILGQKVEFLVSFYNNEISEKSEIFDDQFSVERPDGSNFTLKIRSTKLEDSAMYFCASRGVGYGPYGYTFGSGTRLTVV.